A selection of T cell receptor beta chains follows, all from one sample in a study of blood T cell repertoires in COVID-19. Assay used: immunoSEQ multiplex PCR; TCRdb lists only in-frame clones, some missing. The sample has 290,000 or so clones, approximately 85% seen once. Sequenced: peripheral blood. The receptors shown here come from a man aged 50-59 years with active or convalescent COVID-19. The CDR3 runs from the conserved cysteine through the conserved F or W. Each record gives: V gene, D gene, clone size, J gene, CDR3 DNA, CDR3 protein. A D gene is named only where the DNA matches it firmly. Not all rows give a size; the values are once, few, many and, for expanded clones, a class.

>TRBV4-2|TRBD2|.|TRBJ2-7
TGTGCCAGCAGCCAAGACCCGGGAGGTCCTGGCGAGCAGTACTTC
CASSQDPGGPGEQYF
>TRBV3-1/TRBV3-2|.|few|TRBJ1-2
TGTGCCAGCAGCCACCCGGGAGGGCCCGATGGCTACACCTTC
CASSHPGGPDGYTF
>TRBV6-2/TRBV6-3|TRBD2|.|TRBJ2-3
TGTGCCAGCAGTTACCCGATAGCGGGAGTTGCGGATACGCAGTATTTT
CASSYPIAGVADTQYF
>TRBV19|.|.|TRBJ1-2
TGTGCCACCACACAGGGTGGATATGGCTACACCTTC
CATTQGGYGYTF
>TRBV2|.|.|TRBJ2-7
TGTGCCAGCGGCTCGACAGGCTCCGAGCAGTACTTC
CASGSTGSEQYF
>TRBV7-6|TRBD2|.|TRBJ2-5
TGTGCCAGCAGCGGGCGGACTAGCGGGAGGGAGACCCAGTACTTC
CASSGRTSGRETQYF
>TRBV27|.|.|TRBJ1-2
TGTGCCAGCAGTTTAGGACCGGGGGGCGGCTACACCTTC
CASSLGPGGGYTF
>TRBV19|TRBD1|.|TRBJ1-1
TGTGCCAGTAGTATTCGACAGGGGGAGAACACTGAAGCTTTCTTT
CASSIRQGENTEAFF
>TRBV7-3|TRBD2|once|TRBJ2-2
TGTGCCAGCAGCTTAGTAGGGACAGGCCTTCTAGCGGGAGGGACCGGGGAGCTGTTTTTT
CASSLVGTGLLAGGTGELFF
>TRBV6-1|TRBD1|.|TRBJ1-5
TGTGCCAGCAGTGGCGGGACAGGGATATGGAGCAATCAGCCCCAGCATTTT
CASSGGTGIWSNQPQHF
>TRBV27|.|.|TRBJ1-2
TGTGCCAGCAGTCCGATACCCCAGGGTGCCTATGGCTACACCTTC
CASSPIPQGAYGYTF
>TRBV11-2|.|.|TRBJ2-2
TGTGCCAGCAGCCGCCCTGCGCAGGACAAGAACACCGGGGAGCTGTTTTTT
CASSRPAQDKNTGELFF
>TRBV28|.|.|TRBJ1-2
TGTGCCAGCAGTTTATGGCTCGAGCTCGGGGGGGGAGCTAACTATGGCTACACCTTC
CASSLWLELGGGANYGYTF
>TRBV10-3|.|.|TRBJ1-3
TGTGCCATCCAAGCAAGCTCTGGAAACACCATATATTTT
CAIQASSGNTIYF
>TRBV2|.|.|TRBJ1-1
TGTGCCAGCAGCGACACAGGGTTGGCTTTCTTT
CASSDTGLAFF
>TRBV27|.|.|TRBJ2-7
TGTGCCAGCAGTTTAGGTATTGGTACGAGGCAGTACTTC
CASSLGIGTRQYF
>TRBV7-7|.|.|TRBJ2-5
TGTGCCAGCAGCTCGGGACTAGGGGGCGAGACCCAGTACTTC
CASSSGLGGETQYF
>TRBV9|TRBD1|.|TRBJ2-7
TGTGCCAGCAGCGTCAGTGCTGGGACAGGCGGCCACGAGCAGTACTTC
CASSVSAGTGGHEQYF
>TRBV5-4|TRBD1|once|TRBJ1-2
TGTGCCAGCAGCCTAGGACAGGGTGGGTATGGCTACACCTTC
CASSLGQGGYGYTF
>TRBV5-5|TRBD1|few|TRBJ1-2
TGTGCCAGCAGCTTTACAGGGGGTGAAGGTGGCTACACCTTC
CASSFTGGEGGYTF
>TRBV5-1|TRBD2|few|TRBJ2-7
TGCGCCAGCAGCTCCCTGGGACTAGCGGGAAGGATGGCCTACGAGCAGTACTTC
CASSSLGLAGRMAYEQYF
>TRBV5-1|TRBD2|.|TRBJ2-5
TGCGCCAGCAGCCCAGGGACTAGCGGTCCTGGGAAGACCCAGTACTTC
CASSPGTSGPGKTQYF
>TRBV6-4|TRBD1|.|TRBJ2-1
TGTGCCAGCAGTCGACAGGGGGCGCGCAATGAGCAGTTCTTC
CASSRQGARNEQFF
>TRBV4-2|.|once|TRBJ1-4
TGTGCCAGCAGCCCGGTCTTAAAGGGCGGGGGTAGTGAAAAACTGTTTTTT
CASSPVLKGGGSEKLFF
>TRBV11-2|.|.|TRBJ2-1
TGTGCCAGCAGTCAGGCCTCCCGGGGGAGATACAATGAGCAGTTCTTC
CASSQASRGRYNEQFF
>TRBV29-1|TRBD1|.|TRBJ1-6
TGCAGCGTCGGGGACAGGGAGAATTCACCCCTCCACTTT
CSVGDRENSPLHF
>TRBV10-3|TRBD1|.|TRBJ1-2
TGTGCCATCAGTGAGTCGAGTCAGGGGGCAGTCTATGGCTACACCTTC
CAISESSQGAVYGYTF
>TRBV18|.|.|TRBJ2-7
TGTGCCAGCTCCGACAGCAGGGACGAGCAGTACTTC
CASSDSRDEQYF
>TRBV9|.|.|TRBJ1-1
TGTGCCAGCAGCGCCGATGTTAATCGGGCTGAAGCTTTCTTT
CASSADVNRAEAFF
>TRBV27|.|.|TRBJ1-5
TGTGCCAGCAGTCCCCCGGGTCAGCCCCAGCATTTT
CASSPPGQPQHF
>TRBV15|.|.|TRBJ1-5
TGTGCCACCAGCAGAGATCAGGGTCAGCCCCAGCATTTT
CATSRDQGQPQHF
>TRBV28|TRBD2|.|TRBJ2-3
TGTGCCAGCAGGCTTAGCGGGGGGGGAGATACGCAGTATTTT
CASRLSGGGDTQYF
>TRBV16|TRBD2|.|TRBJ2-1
TGTGCCAGCAGCCAAGGCGGGAGGGCTAGCGATGAGCAGTTCTTC
CASSQGGRASDEQFF